This section outlines one T cell receptor (beta chain) sequence together with its context. Its antigen is as yet unknown. The sample is drawn from a study of cytomegalovirus exposure and HLA in healthy donors. Findings and caveats of the study: The classifier reportedly diagnosed cytomegalovirus status with high sensitivity and specificity. While the bulk of TCR sequences proved rare, some public TCRs turned up in many donors. Listed as cytomegalovirus-associated were 170 or so TCR beta chains.

With 60 Vbeta and 13 Jbeta primers, the PCR was carried out. TCRdb's copy holds only in-frame clones and misses some; the assay was immunoSEQ multiplex PCR. In the table there are about 140,000 clones, 76% of which are singletons. The CDR3 is made up of 17 amino acids. V lost 1 base to trimming and J lost 7 bases, with 21 bases between them. Germline V gene lookup returns CDR1 SGDLS and CDR2 YYNGEE. The sample taken for sequencing was PBMCs. The clonotype comes from a man aged 35 to 55 in good health and CMV-seronegative. The chain couples TRBV9 to TRBJ2-1; TRBD1 is a possible D gene (6 bases). CDR3: CASSVRAGVGPGNEQFF. The CDR3 nucleotides are TGTGCCAGCAGCGTACGGGCAGGGGTCGGCCCGGGGAATGAGCAGTTCTTC.